The 21 T cell receptor beta chains below all came from one sample that was sequenced in a study of CD8 T cells in Susac syndrome. The RNA input was about 0.5 to 1 ug, and it was reverse transcribed with random hexamers. From the immunoSEQ multiplex PCR reads, TCRdb called clonotypes with MiXCR, one entry per CDR3 protein. The sample contains fewer than 150,000 distinct CDR3 sequences, around nine tenths of which appear only once. Sequencing was performed on CD8+ T cells from PBMCs. The receptors stem from a human donor with multiple sclerosis.

The V and J genes are TRBV5-8 and TRBJ1-1; D remains ambiguous. CDR3 length: 11 amino acids. V lost 1 base to trimming and J lost 4 bases, with 2 bases between them. Per germline, CDR1 SGHTS and CDR2 YDEGEE. The CDR3 nucleotides read TGTGCCAGCAGCTTGATCACTGAAGCTTTCTTT. Translating gives CASSLITEAFF.

The chain couples TRBV27 to TRBJ2-1; D is unclear. The length of the CDR3 is 13 residues. V dropped 6 bases and J dropped 5 bases, with 11 bases sitting between them. Germline CDR1 and CDR2: MNHEY and SMNVEV (reference sequence). CDR3 nucleotide sequence: TGTGCCAGCAGAAGGGCCGGCGACAATGAGCAGTTCTTC. Translating gives CASRRAGDNEQFF.

The CDR3 region has the DNA TGTGCCTGGAGTGTGTCGAGGACAGGGCGTGAAAAACTGTTTTTT. Amino acids: CAWSVSRTGREKLFF. This chain connects TRBV30 to TRBJ1-4; TRBD1 matches 8 bases. Germline V gene lookup returns CDR1 GTSNPN and CDR2 SVGIG (reference sequence). J gave up 7 bases and V 0 bases, and 7 bases lay outside the gene matches. The CDR3 runs 15 residues. The full variable domain, completed using reference TRBV30 and TRBJ1-4, is SQTIHQWPATLVQPVGSPLSLECTVEGTSNPNLYWYRQAAGRGLQLLFYSVGIGQISSEVPQNLSASRPQDRQFILSSKKLLLSDSGFYLCAWSVSRTGREKLFFGSGTQLSVL.

The chain couples TRBV6-5 to TRBJ2-3; D remains ambiguous. The germline gives CDR1 MNHEY, CDR2 SVGAGI. This CDR3 region has 15 residues. With 2 bases removed from V and 0 bases from J, the gap between germline ends came to 9 bases. CDR3 amino acids: CASSYKASSTDTQYF. The CDR3 DNA reads as TGTGCCAGCAGTTACAAAGCTTCTAGCACAGATACGCAGTATTTT.

The J gene is TRBJ2-7, the V gene TRBV19; 8 bases align to TRBD2. This CDR3 region has 13 residues. The V gene's germline CDR1 is LNHDA and CDR2 SQIVND (reference sequence). V was pared by 11 bases and J by 7 bases, with 13 bases of the junction left unmatched. Here the CDR3 DNA reads TGTGCCTGTTCTAGCGGGCTGATCGGTGAGCAGTACTTC. Residues: CACSSGLIGEQYF.

The chain combines TRBV29-1 with TRBJ1-5, with a possible D match to TRBD1 (6 bases). The CDR3 is 13 residues long. Germline assignment: CDR1 SQVTM and CDR2 ANQGSEA. The V end lost 6 bases, the J end lost 3 bases, and 12 bases lay between the germline ends. CDR3 protein: CSVVTGPNQPQHF. The CDR3 DNA follows: TGCAGCGTGGTAACAGGGCCCAATCAGCCCCAGCATTTT.

The V gene is TRBV4-3, the J gene TRBJ2-7, with a tentative D call TRBD2 (6 bases). CDR1 and CDR2 (germline): LGHNA, YSLEER. The CDR3 covers 16 residues. Trimming cost V 1 base and J 5 bases, with 18 bases left between them. The CDR3: CASSQVPGALLHEQYF. In nucleotides, the CDR3 is TGCGCCAGCAGCCAAGTGCCGGGAGCCCTACTTCACGAGCAGTACTTC.

The chain combines TRBV12-3 or TRBV12-4 with TRBJ2-2; D unresolved. The CDR3 totals 16 residues. V was cut by 1 base and J by 7 bases, with 16 bases left in between. The CDR3 region is CASSLEPPLRIGELFF. CDR3 DNA: TGTGCCAGCAGTTTAGAGCCCCCATTGAGGATCGGGGAGCTGTTTTTT.

This chain connects TRBV7-9 to TRBJ1-1; D is possibly TRBD1 (5 bases). Trimming stripped 6 bases from V and 0 bases from J, with 14 bases between. Germline V gives CDR1 SEHNR, CDR2 FQNEAQ (reference sequence). This CDR3 contains 15 residues. The CDR3 loop is CASSNGAGMNTEAFF. The CDR3 coding sequence is TGTGCCAGCAGTAACGGGGCAGGTATGAACACTGAAGCTTTCTTT.

This clonotype was observed once. The chain has TRBV3-1 and TRBJ2-1, with 10 bases identical to TRBD2. This CDR3 has 17 amino acids. Looked up from germline, CDR1 is LGHDT and CDR2 is YNNKEL (reference sequence). With 1 base clipped from V and 4 bases from J, the junction kept 7 bases outside the gene matches. The CDR3 spells CASSQVGLAGEYNEQFF. The CDR3 DNA reads TGTGCCAGCAGCCAAGTGGGGCTAGCGGGGGAATACAATGAGCAGTTCTTC.

The chain uses TRBV6-5 and TRBJ2-7; perhaps TRBD1 as D (6 bases). The CDR3 extends over 14 amino acids. The V end was cut by 5 bases, the J end by 6 bases, with 17 bases between. The germline gives CDR1 MNHEY, CDR2 SVGAGI. The CDR3 sequence: CASSSDRKGIEQYF. CDR3 coding DNA: TGTGCCAGCAGTAGCGACAGGAAGGGGATCGAGCAGTACTTC.

V usage is TRBV7-8 and J usage is TRBJ2-3; no reliable D call. The CDR3 loop spans 10 amino acids. Germline loops: CDR1 SGHVS, CDR2 FQNEAQ. Trimming took 1 base from V and 10 from J, leaving 3 bases between them. CDR3 residues: CASSLGPQYF. CDR3 bases: TGTGCCAGCAGCTTAGGACCGCAGTATTTT. The full variable domain, with the rest looked up from reference TRBV7-8 and TRBJ2-3, is GAGVSQSPRYKVAKRGQDVALRCDPISGHVSLFWYQQALGQGPEFLTYFQNEAQLDKSGLPSDRFFAERPEGSVSTLKIQRTQQEDSAVYLCASSLGPQYFGPGTRLTVL.

The rearrangement joins TRBV6-5 to TRBJ2-1, with D unclear. Germline CDR1 reads MNHEY; CDR2 reads SVGAGI. The CDR3 sequence is 14 residues long. Trimming took off 4 bases at V and 6 bases at J, with 13 bases between the two ends. The DNA of the CDR3 is TGTGCCAGCAGTTTGACGACCTTGGGCAATGAGCAGTTCTTC. Translation gives CASSLTTLGNEQFF.

V is TRBV29-1 and J is TRBJ2-7; D is ambiguous. The CDR3 loop spans 12 amino acids. V was clipped by 5 bases and J by 5 bases, with 13 bases between them. Per germline, CDR1 SQVTM and CDR2 ANQGSEA. The CDR3 DNA reads TGCAGCGTTTCATCTTCAGTTAACGAGCAGTACTTC. Its translation is CSVSSSVNEQYF.

This clonotype has only a few counts. The chain links TRBV3-1 to TRBJ2-5; no firm D call. Germline V lookup: CDR1 LGHDT, CDR2 YNNKEL (reference sequence). The CDR3 extends over 13 amino acids. V was clipped by 0 bases and J by 3 bases, with 5 bases between them. The CDR3 DNA is TGTGCCAGCAGCCAAGATCGTGAAGAGACCCAGTACTTC. Encoded protein: CASSQDREETQYF.

The V gene is TRBV11-2, the J gene TRBJ1-1, with D possibly matching TRBD1 (6 bases). CDR1 is SGHAT and CDR2 is FQNNGV in the germline V gene. V shed 4 bases and J shed 0 bases, with 18 bases lying between them. CDR3 length equals 17 residues. CDR3 in DNA: TGTGCCAGCAGCTCAGGCAGGACAGAAATGATGAACACTGAAGCTTTCTTT. Translation gives CASSSGRTEMMNTEAFF.

The chain joins TRBV29-1 to TRBJ2-2, with D tentatively TRBD2 (6 bases). The CDR3 totals 13 residues. The V and J ends lost 1 base and 6 bases respectively, with 9 bases between them. CDR1 SQVTM and CDR2 ANQGSEA come from the germline V gene. The chain's CDR3 is CSVEGGTAGELFF. The CDR3 DNA reads as TGCAGCGTTGAAGGCGGGACGGCCGGGGAGCTGTTTTTT.

The rearrangement joins TRBV7-2 to TRBJ1-4; no definite D call. This CDR3 comprises 15 residues. The V and J ends lost 5 bases and 0 bases respectively, with 10 bases between them. Germline lookup yields CDR1 SGHTA and CDR2 FQGNSA. The CDR3 sequence: CASSLAYSTNEKLFF. CDR3 DNA: TGTGCCAGCAGCCTGGCGTACTCAACTAATGAAAAACTGTTTTTT.

The table lists this clonotype with a count of one. The J gene is TRBJ2-7, the V gene TRBV19, with 7 bases identical to TRBD2. V lost 3 bases to trimming and J lost 2 bases; unmatched junction nucleotides: 4. This CDR3 region has 14 residues. The germline gives CDR1 LNHDA, CDR2 SQIVND (reference sequence). Written as DNA, the CDR3 is TGTGCCAGTAGTATGTCCAGCGGGGCCTACGAGCAGTACTTC. Translating gives CASSMSSGAYEQYF.

V is TRBV28 and J is TRBJ2-7; 8 nucleotides line up with TRBD1. CDR1 MDHEN and CDR2 SYDVKM come from the germline V gene. The CDR3 loop spans 14 amino acids. Trimming cost V 10 bases and J 1 base; bases outside gene matches: 9. CDR3 nucleotide sequence: TGTGCCACCCTGGGACAGGATGAATCCTACGAGCAGTACTTC. Protein product: CATLGQDESYEQYF.

The chain uses TRBV29-1 and TRBJ2-1, with D uncertain. V lost 6 bases and J lost 0, with 12 bases in between. This CDR3 has 14 amino acids. Germline assignment: CDR1 SQVTM and CDR2 ANQGSEA. The CDR3 region is CSVALGSSYNEQFF. The CDR3 DNA is TGCAGCGTGGCCTTAGGAAGCTCCTACAATGAGCAGTTCTTC.